A single sample gave rise to the 5 T cell receptor beta chains below, sequenced in a study of T cell changes during pregnancy in multiple sclerosis. The table came from immunoSEQ multiplex PCR; TCRdb's copy has only in-frame clones and leaves some out. This table has tens of thousands of clones, approximately 95% appearing once. Sequencing was performed on CD4+ T cells from peripheral blood mononuclear cells, taken after pregnancy. The receptors come from a female donor with multiple sclerosis, enrolled in a pregnancy study.

The chain is built from TRBV5-4 and TRBJ2-7, with TRBD1 identical over 7 bases. CDR3 length equals 15 residues. The germline CDR1 and CDR2 sequences are SGHNT and YYREEE (reference sequence). Trimming removed 4 bases from V and 2 bases from J; junction bases left unmatched: 9. The CDR3 DNA reads as TGTGCCAGCAGCGTGTCAGACAGGGTTCCCTACGAGCAGTACTTC. Translating it yields CASSVSDRVPYEQYF. Full variable domain (missing parts from reference TRBV5-4 and TRBJ2-7): ETGVTQSPTHLIKTRGQQVTLRCSSQSGHNTVSWYQQALGQGPQFIFQYYREEENGRGNFPPRFSGLQFPNYSSELNVNALELDDSALYLCASSVSDRVPYEQYFGPGTRLTVT.

This chain links TRBV2 with TRBJ2-7; TRBD2 aligns across 10 bases. The CDR3 extends over 16 amino acids. Germline CDR1 SNHLY, CDR2 FYNNEI. The J segment lost 7 bases and the V segment lost 0 bases, leaving 9 bases of the junction unmatched. The DNA of the CDR3 is TGTGCCAGCAGTGAAGCGCGGCTAGCGGGAGAGTCTGAGCAGTACTTC. Protein: CASSEARLAGESEQYF.

J is TRBJ1-5 and V is TRBV28; D uncertain. V lost 3 bases to trimming and J lost 4 bases, with 4 bases between them. The CDR3 sequence is 12 residues long. Germline V gene lookup returns CDR1 MDHEN and CDR2 SYDVKM. Written as DNA, the CDR3 is TGTGCCAGCAGTTTGGAGAATCAGCCCCAGCATTTT. As protein: CASSLENQPQHF.

The chain recombines TRBV5-1 with TRBJ2-1; D not certain. The germline gives CDR1 SGHRS, CDR2 YFSETQ. The length of the CDR3 is 11 residues. The V end was cut by 2 bases, the J end by 7 bases, with 4 bases between. The CDR3 here is CASSFLNEQFF. The CDR3 DNA is TGCGCCAGCAGCTTTCTAAATGAGCAGTTCTTC.

This chain connects TRBV18 to TRBJ1-1; TRBD1 matches 8 bases. Trimming cost V 6 bases and J 1 base; bases outside gene matches: 13. Germline CDR1 is KGHSH and CDR2 is LQKENI. This CDR3 is 17 amino acids long. The CDR3 protein is CASSTNRGTGGNTEAFF. The CDR3 DNA reads as TGTGCCAGCTCCACCAACCGGGGAACAGGGGGGAACACTGAAGCTTTCTTT.